Given below is one TCR beta chain in context. The antigen is not known. The sample is drawn from a study of PD-L1 blockade in urothelial cancer. Study-level information: In terms of prior chemotherapy, patients had received 0 to 3 regimens. The study, taken as a whole, reports: Improved survival was predicted by pretreatment blood TCR clonality below the median.

Produced via immunoSEQ multiplex PCR; TCRdb's table is partial and in-frame only. The table includes 55,000 to 85,000 clones, about 88% detected once. This CDR3 has 14 amino acids. CDR1 is SQVTM, CDR2 ANQGSEA, per germline. V was trimmed by 4 bases and J by 2 bases, leaving 13 bases between them. This TCR was sampled from a man in his 60s with urothelial cancer. The V and J genes are TRBV29-1 and TRBJ2-3, with a weak D call TRBD2 (6 bases). Sequencing was performed on PBMCs, taken around atezolizumab (anti-PD-L1) treatment. The DNA for the CDR3 is TGCAGCGTTGCGACGGCGGGGAACACAGATACGCAGTATTTT. Its protein product is CSVATAGNTDTQYF.